This entry is about one T cell receptor beta chain. This entry is derived from a study of blood T cell repertoires in COVID-19. Study information: Researchers got acute and convalescent COVID-19 samples from the United States, Italy and Spain. PBMCs, B-cell-depleted T cells, or T cells were the source of the cDNA or gDNA that made up the material.

The CDR3 length is 13 residues. Trimming left V 3 bases short and J 5 bases short, with 10 bases between. The repertoire was sequenced with immunoSEQ multiplex PCR; TCRdb's copy has only in-frame clones and lacks some. Of 200,000 or so clones in the sample, about 87% were seen once. The sequenced sample was peripheral blood. The TCR was taken from a man aged 30 to 45 with COVID-19, enrolled during active disease. The rearrangement uses TRBV12-3 or TRBV12-4 and TRBJ2-5; D is perhaps TRBD2 (5 bases). The CDR3 here is CASSFLAPETQYF. CDR3 DNA sequence: TGTGCCAGCAGTTTTCTAGCCCCGGAGACCCAGTACTTC.